The 25 T cell receptor beta chains below come from one sample, sequenced in a study of cytomegalovirus exposure and HLA in healthy donors (dated by TCRdb to the late 2010s). Libraries were constructed by the immunoSEQ multiplex PCR assay. The multiplex PCR relied on a mix of 60 forward primers for TCR Vbeta segments and 13 reverse primers for TCR Jbeta segments. As stored in TCRdb, this immuneACCESS dataset retains in-frame rearrangements with V and J assigned. A fraction of the clones does not appear; measured against another copy, unresolved V genes explain less than half of the discrepancy, and the remainder lacks a known reason. The sample table holds more than 140,000 clones, of which almost 80% were seen once. The biggest ten clones account for under 0.8% of the sample. Material for sequencing was PBMCs. These receptors came from a male donor in good health and CMV-seronegative.

The J gene is TRBJ2-7, the V gene TRBV6-1; TRBD1 matches 9 bases. The V segment lost 8 bases and the J segment 2 bases; nucleotides outside the gene matches: 7. The CDR3 is 14 residues long. From germline, CDR1 is MNHNS and CDR2 SASEGT. CDR3 amino acids: CASWDREIAYEQYF. The CDR3 DNA follows: TGTGCCAGCTGGGACAGGGAGATAGCCTACGAGCAGTACTTC.

The chain has TRBV7-9 and TRBJ1-1, with TRBD1 matching over 8 bases. The CDR3 has 17 residues. The ends lost 1 base at V and 1 base at J; junction bases unmatched: 8. Germline V gene lookup returns CDR1 SEHNR and CDR2 FQNEAQ (reference sequence). The CDR3 here is CASSLGVGTGRNTEAFF. The CDR3 DNA sequence: TGTGCCAGCAGCTTAGGGGTTGGGACAGGAAGGAACACTGAAGCTTTCTTT.

The chain is built from TRBV27 and TRBJ1-2; possibly TRBD1 for D (6 bases). The CDR3 is 14 amino acids. Germline CDR1 MNHEY, CDR2 SMNVEV (reference sequence). Trimming pared 8 bases from V and 3 bases from J, leaving 16 bases between. The CDR3 nucleotides are TGTGCCAGCGCCCCCTACGGGGGGCACTATGGCTACACCTTC. This gives the protein CASAPYGGHYGYTF.

J is TRBJ2-3 and V is TRBV19; D is ambiguous. Germline loops: CDR1 LNHDA, CDR2 SQIVND (reference sequence). Between the trimmed V and J ends, which lost 0 bases and 0 bases, there was a span of 16 bases. The CDR3 runs to 18 residues. The CDR3 sequence: CASSIDLWVLGSTDTQYF. The CDR3, as DNA: TGTGCCAGTAGTATAGATCTCTGGGTTTTGGGCAGCACAGATACGCAGTATTTT.

This rearrangement joins TRBV28 to TRBJ2-7; 7 nucleotides align to TRBD1. J gave up 2 bases and V 8 bases, and 9 bases lay outside the gene matches. The CDR3 runs to 14 residues. CDR1 and CDR2 (germline): MDHEN, SYDVKM. DNA for the CDR3: TGTGCCAGCGGCTTCTCTGGGACAGCCTACGAGCAGTACTTC. It is translated as CASGFSGTAYEQYF.

This chain uses TRBV18 with TRBJ1-1, with D unresolved. V lost 0 bases, J lost 6 bases, and 14 bases lay in between. The CDR3 loop spans 15 amino acids. Germline CDR1 reads KGHSH; CDR2 reads LQKENI. DNA for the CDR3: TGTGCCAGCTCACCACCGATTCCCCGAAGCGCTGAAGCTTTCTTT. This gives the protein CASSPPIPRSAEAFF.

This clone has only one observation. The chain links TRBV5-1 to TRBJ1-2; TRBD1 aligns across 7 bases. CDR3 size: 12 residues. Germline values: CDR1 SGHRS, CDR2 YFSETQ. Losses at the gene ends were 4 bases for V and 5 bases for J; bases not matched to a gene: 2. In DNA, the CDR3 is TGCGCCAGCAGCCCACAGGGGTATGGCTACACCTTC. It codes for CASSPQGYGYTF.

This sequence joins TRBV19 and TRBJ1-1, with D possibly matching TRBD1 (5 bases). Trimming left V 10 bases short and J 4 bases short, with 22 bases between. Germline loops: CDR1 LNHDA, CDR2 SQIVND (reference sequence). The CDR3 is 15 amino acids. The CDR3 loop reads CATQTFGGWGTEAFF. In DNA, the CDR3 is TGTGCCACACAAACTTTCGGGGGTTGGGGCACTGAAGCTTTCTTT.

In its sample, this clone was seen a few times. V usage is TRBV6-5 and J usage is TRBJ1-3; D is ambiguous. Germline lookup yields CDR1 MNHEY and CDR2 SVGAGI. CDR3 length equals 14 residues. V gave up 6 bases and J gave up 0 bases, with 9 bases separating them. The CDR3 region has the DNA TGTGCCAGCAGCCCGTCCGGCTCTGGAAACACCATATATTTT. Amino acid sequence: CASSPSGSGNTIYF.

The CDR3 coding sequence is TGTGCCAGCAGTTTCCAATGGGGGGGGGCCACAGATACGCAGTATTTT. Residues: CASSFQWGGATDTQYF. The chain links TRBV6-5 to TRBJ2-3; D possibly corresponds to TRBD2 (7 bases). The V end was cut by 4 bases, the J end by 2 bases, with 16 bases between. The germline CDR1 and CDR2 sequences are MNHEY and SVGAGI. CDR3 length equals 16 residues.

The gene calls are TRBV7-8 and TRBJ1-2, with D maybe TRBD1 (6 bases). CDR1 is SGHVS and CDR2 is FQNEAQ in the germline V gene. CDR3 size: 16 residues. V was pared by 0 bases and J by 6 bases, with 17 bases between. The CDR3 sequence: CASSLARTDPRDGYTF. The CDR3 DNA is TGTGCCAGCAGCTTAGCTAGGACAGACCCAAGGGATGGCTACACCTTC.

CDR3 DNA: TGCGCCAGCAGCCAAGATCGAGGGTTCGATGAGCAGTTCTTC. Encoded protein: CASSQDRGFDEQFF. The chain has TRBV4-3 and TRBJ2-1; D might be TRBD2 (5 bases). CDR1 is LGHNA, CDR2 YSLEER, per germline. There are 14 residues in the CDR3. Trimming took off 0 bases at V and 8 bases at J, with 11 bases between the two ends.

This sequence joins TRBV5-6 and TRBJ2-1; 9 bases align to TRBD2. V trimming: 3 bases; J trimming: 3 bases; junction bases outside the gene matches: 4. The CDR3 covers 15 residues. Germline lookup yields CDR1 SGHDT and CDR2 YYEEEE. In DNA form, the CDR3 reads TGTGCCAGCAGCTCGGGACTAGCTGTCTACAATGAGCAGTTCTTC. It is translated as CASSSGLAVYNEQFF.

This clone was counted between two and nine times. V and J are TRBV6-1 and TRBJ1-2; the match to TRBD1 covers 10 bases. There are 13 residues in the CDR3. Germline values: CDR1 MNHNS, CDR2 SASEGT. Trimming removed 6 bases from V and 8 bases from J; junction bases left unmatched: 6. The DNA of the CDR3 is TGTGCCAGCAGGGAGACAGGGGGCGTAGGCTACACCTTC. Its protein is CASRETGGVGYTF.

V and J are TRBV7-2 and TRBJ2-3, with TRBD2 identical over 14 bases. This CDR3 comprises 16 residues. Unmatched junction bases numbered 2, after V lost 5 bases and J lost 1 base. Germline CDR1 is SGHTA and CDR2 is FQGNSA. The CDR3 sequence: CASSTTSGGGTDTQYF. CDR3 sequence (DNA): TGTGCCAGCAGCACGACTAGCGGGGGGGGCACAGATACGCAGTATTTT.

The chain combines TRBV27 with TRBJ1-2; D not certain. Deletions cut 2 bases from V and 8 bases from J, with 15 bases between. This CDR3 contains 14 residues. Looked up from germline, CDR1 is MNHEY and CDR2 is SMNVEV (reference sequence). DNA for the CDR3: TGTGCCAGCAGTTTAAGGAAGAACGGAGGGGGCTACACCTTC. This sequence encodes CASSLRKNGGGYTF.

The rearrangement links TRBV2 to TRBJ2-5; D is perhaps TRBD2 (7 bases). CDR1 SNHLY and CDR2 FYNNEI come from the germline V gene. CDR3 length: 12 residues. With 7 bases removed from V and 5 bases from J, the gap between germline ends came to 11 bases. The CDR3 region is CASNWGGETQYF. As DNA, the CDR3 is TGTGCCAGCAATTGGGGGGGCGAGACCCAGTACTTC.

This clone appeared a few times. The CDR3 DNA sequence: TGTGCCAGCAGCCTCTGGCGGGGGAGCTCCTACGAGCAGTACTTC. Translated: CASSLWRGSSYEQYF. The chain is built from TRBV5-4 and TRBJ2-7, with 7 positions matching TRBD2. Looked up from germline, CDR1 is SGHNT and CDR2 is YYREEE (reference sequence). The CDR3 is made up of 15 amino acids. J gave up 0 bases and V 4 bases, and 7 bases lay outside the gene matches. The full variable domain, with the rest looked up from reference TRBV5-4 and TRBJ2-7, is ETGVTQSPTHLIKTRGQQVTLRCSSQSGHNTVSWYQQALGQGPQFIFQYYREEENGRGNFPPRFSGLQFPNYSSELNVNALELDDSALYLCASSLWRGSSYEQYFGPGTRLTVT.

The chain carries TRBV27 and TRBJ2-1; 12 bases are a match to TRBD2. The CDR3 is made up of 16 amino acids. With 5 bases clipped from V and 4 bases from J, the junction kept 6 bases outside the gene matches. The germline V gene encodes CDR1 MNHEY and CDR2 SMNVEV (reference sequence). The CDR3 bases are TGTGCCAGCAGTCCTCTAGCGGGGGGGTGGTACAATGAGCAGTTCTTC. This sequence encodes CASSPLAGGWYNEQFF.

This clone was seen only a few times. A junction end diverges from the germline sequence, so it may reflect a read error. This chain connects TRBV7-9 to TRBJ1-2; D is perhaps TRBD1 (5 bases). Germline CDR1 and CDR2: SEHNR and FQNEAQ (reference sequence). The CDR3 is 15 amino acids. CDR3 nucleotide sequence: TGTTCCAGCAGCGAAGGGGCAGTTGCTAACTATGGCTACACCTTC. The encoded protein is CSSSEGAVANYGYTF.

The chain uses TRBV19 and TRBJ2-1; TRBD2 matches 14 bases. This CDR3 spans 15 amino acids. The trim removed 4 bases at V and 5 bases at J, leaving 1 base unmatched. Germline assignment: CDR1 LNHDA and CDR2 SQIVND (reference sequence). This chain's CDR3 is CASSRGLAGDNEQFF. The CDR3 coding sequence is TGTGCCAGTAGTAGGGGACTAGCGGGGGACAATGAGCAGTTCTTC.

This chain links TRBV30 with TRBJ2-5; 9 bases map to TRBD1. CDR1 and CDR2 (germline): GTSNPN, SVGIG (reference sequence). After removal of 0 bases from V and 0 bases from J, the junction contained 8 bases not matched to a gene. The CDR3 has 17 amino acids. The CDR3, as DNA: TGTGCCTGGAGTGTACGATGGGACAGGGCTTACCAAGAGACCCAGTACTTC. As protein: CAWSVRWDRAYQETQYF. The full variable domain, with the rest looked up from reference TRBV30 and TRBJ2-5, is SQTIHQWPATLVQPVGSPLSLECTVEGTSNPNLYWYRQAAGRGLQLLFYSVGIGQISSEVPQNLSASRPQDRQFILSSKKLLLSDSGFYLCAWSVRWDRAYQETQYFGPGTRLLVL.

This chain links TRBV5-1 with TRBJ2-3, with 7 bases lining up with TRBD2. Germline V gives CDR1 SGHRS, CDR2 YFSETQ. After removal of 7 bases from V and 2 bases from J, the junction contained 10 bases not matched to a gene. This CDR3 region has 15 residues. CDR3 DNA: TGCGCCAGCCACCACGGCGGGAGTGTCACAGATACGCAGTATTTT. Amino acid sequence: CASHHGGSVTDTQYF.

The rearrangement joins TRBV7-9 to TRBJ2-7, with TRBD2 matching over 7 bases. Per germline, CDR1 SEHNR and CDR2 FQNEAQ (reference sequence). This CDR3 is built from 14 residues. The ends lost 1 base at V and 5 bases at J; junction bases unmatched: 5. The chain's CDR3 is CASSLGLAVNEQYF. DNA of the CDR3: TGTGCCAGCAGCTTAGGGCTAGCGGTGAACGAGCAGTACTTC.

The V gene is TRBV5-4, the J gene TRBJ2-7, with TRBD2 matching 8 bases. Germline assignment: CDR1 SGHNT and CDR2 YYREEE (reference sequence). J lost 4 bases, V lost 4 bases, and 7 bases had no gene match. The CDR3 extends over 14 amino acids. Here the CDR3 DNA reads TGTGCCAGCAGCCCGGGGGGGGAGAAGTACGAGCAGTACTTC. Its translation is CASSPGGEKYEQYF.